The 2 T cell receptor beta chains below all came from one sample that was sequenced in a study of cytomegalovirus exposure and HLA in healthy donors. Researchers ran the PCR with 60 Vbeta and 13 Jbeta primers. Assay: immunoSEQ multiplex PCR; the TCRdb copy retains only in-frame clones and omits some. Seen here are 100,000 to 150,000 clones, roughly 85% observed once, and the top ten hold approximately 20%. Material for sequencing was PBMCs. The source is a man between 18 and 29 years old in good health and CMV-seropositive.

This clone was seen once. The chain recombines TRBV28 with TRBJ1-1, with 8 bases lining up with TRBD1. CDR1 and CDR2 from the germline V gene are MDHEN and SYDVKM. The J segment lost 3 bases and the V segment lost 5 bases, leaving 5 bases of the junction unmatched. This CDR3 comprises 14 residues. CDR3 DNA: TGTGCCAGCAGTCCCGACAGGGGAGACACTGAAGCTTTCTTT. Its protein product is CASSPDRGDTEAFF.

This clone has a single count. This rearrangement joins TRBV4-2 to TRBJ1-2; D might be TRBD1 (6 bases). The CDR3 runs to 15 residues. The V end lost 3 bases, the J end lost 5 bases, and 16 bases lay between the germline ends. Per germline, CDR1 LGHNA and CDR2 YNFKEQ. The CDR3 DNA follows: TGTGCCAGCAGCCACCAGAAGGGGGTAGAGTATGGCTACACCTTC. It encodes CASSHQKGVEYGYTF.